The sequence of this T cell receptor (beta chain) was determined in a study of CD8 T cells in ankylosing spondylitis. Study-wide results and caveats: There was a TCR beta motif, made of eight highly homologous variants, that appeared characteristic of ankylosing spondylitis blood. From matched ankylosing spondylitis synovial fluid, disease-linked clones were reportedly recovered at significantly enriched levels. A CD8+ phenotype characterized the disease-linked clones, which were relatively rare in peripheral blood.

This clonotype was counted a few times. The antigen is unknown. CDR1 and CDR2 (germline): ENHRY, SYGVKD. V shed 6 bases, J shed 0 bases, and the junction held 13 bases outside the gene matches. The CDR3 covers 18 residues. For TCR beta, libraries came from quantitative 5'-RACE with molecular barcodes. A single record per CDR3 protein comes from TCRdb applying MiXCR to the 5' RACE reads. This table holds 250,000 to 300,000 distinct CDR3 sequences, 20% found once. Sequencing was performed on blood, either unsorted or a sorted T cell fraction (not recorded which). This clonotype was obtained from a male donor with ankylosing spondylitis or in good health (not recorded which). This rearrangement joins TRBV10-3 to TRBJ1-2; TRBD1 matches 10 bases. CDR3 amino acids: CAIRAYGTGELANYGYTF. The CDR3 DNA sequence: TGTGCCATCAGGGCCTATGGGACAGGGGAACTAGCTAACTATGGCTACACCTTC.